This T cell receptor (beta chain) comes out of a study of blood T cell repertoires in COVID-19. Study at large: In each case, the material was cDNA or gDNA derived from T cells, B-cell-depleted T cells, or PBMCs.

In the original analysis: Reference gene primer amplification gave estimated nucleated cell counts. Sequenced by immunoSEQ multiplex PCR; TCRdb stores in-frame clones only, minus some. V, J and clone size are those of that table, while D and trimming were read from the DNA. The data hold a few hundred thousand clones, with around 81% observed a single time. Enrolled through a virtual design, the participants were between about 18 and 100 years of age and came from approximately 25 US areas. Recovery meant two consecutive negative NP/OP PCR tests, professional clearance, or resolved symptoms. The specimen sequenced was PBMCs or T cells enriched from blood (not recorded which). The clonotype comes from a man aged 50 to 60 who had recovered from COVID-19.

The CDR3 sequence: CASIRSGGADYGYTF. CDR3 DNA sequence: TGTGCCAGTATCCGATCAGGAGGGGCAGACTATGGCTACACCTTC. V usage is TRBV19 and J usage is TRBJ1-2; maybe TRBD1 (5 bases). There are 15 residues in the CDR3. CDR1 is LNHDA, CDR2 SQIVND, per germline (reference sequence). Trimming removed 7 bases at V and 3 bases at J, with 18 bases between.